This TCR beta chain was captured in a study of blood T cell repertoires in COVID-19. At the level of the study: Some COVID-19 samples were acute and others convalescent; all came from the United States, Italy and Spain. PBMCs, B-cell-depleted T cells, or T cells were the source of the cDNA or gDNA that made up the material.

Authors' processing steps: Amplification with reference gene primers provided the estimates of nucleated cell counts. Measured with immunoSEQ multiplex PCR; TCRdb has only the in-frame clones, and not every one. V and J calls plus clone size are reproduced from that table; the DNA served to infer D and trimming. The sample records about 99,000 clones, more than 70% being singletons. The CDR3 is 18 residues long. Looked up from germline, CDR1 is SGDLS and CDR2 is YYNGEE. With 4 bases clipped from V and 7 bases from J, the junction kept 16 bases outside the gene matches. This sequence joins TRBV9 and TRBJ2-1; TRBD2 agrees at 11 bases. Material: peripheral blood. The receptor's source is a woman older than 75 in a cohort sampled during active COVID-19. The chain's CDR3 is CASSLEILLAGAGNEQFF. DNA of the CDR3: TGTGCCAGCAGCTTGGAAATTTTACTAGCGGGAGCGGGTAATGAGCAGTTCTTC.